This passage covers 20 T cell receptor beta chains from one sample sequenced in a study of shared clonotypes between healthy human individuals. TCRdb keeps only in-frame clones here, not all; method: immunoSEQ multiplex PCR. The table has about 2 million clones, less than 95% seen once. Only CD45RO-negative cells positively selected for CCR7 counted as naive CD8 cells, so terminally differentiated effector memory CD45RA+ cells were excluded. Input material: naive CD8+ T cells sorted from blood. These TCRs come from a man aged 18 to 30 in good health.

The V gene is TRBV5-4, the J gene TRBJ1-2; 12 bases agree with TRBD1. CDR3 size: 16 residues. With V trimmed by 4 bases and J by 6 bases, 10 bases remained unmatched. Germline lookup yields CDR1 SGHNT and CDR2 YYREEE (reference sequence). CDR3 coding DNA: TGTGCCAGCAGCCGTTCGAGGGACAGGGGGCCCCATGGCTACACCTTC. Translated, it gives CASSRSRDRGPHGYTF. The full variable domain, completed using reference TRBV5-4 and TRBJ1-2, is ETGVTQSPTHLIKTRGQQVTLRCSSQSGHNTVSWYQQALGQGPQFIFQYYREEENGRGNFPPRFSGLQFPNYSSELNVNALELDDSALYLCASSRSRDRGPHGYTFGSGTRLTVV.

The rearrangement joins TRBV28 to TRBJ1-4; D is unresolved. This CDR3 has 14 amino acids. Trimming left V 1 base short and J 7 bases short, with 10 bases between. The V gene's germline CDR1 is MDHEN and CDR2 SYDVKM. In DNA, the CDR3 is TGTGCCAGCAGTTTATATGGGGTTGGTGAAAAACTGTTTTTT. Translating it yields CASSLYGVGEKLFF.

This chain uses TRBV30 with TRBJ2-1; TRBD2 agrees at 7 bases. V lost 7 bases to trimming and J lost 5 bases; unmatched junction nucleotides: 11. The CDR3 spans 14 residues. CDR1 is GTSNPN and CDR2 is SVGIG in the germline V gene (reference sequence). This chain's CDR3 is CASTGTGRDNEQFF. For the CDR3, the DNA is TGTGCCTCGACCGGGACTGGGAGGGACAATGAGCAGTTCTTC.

This chain joins TRBV6-1 and TRBJ2-5; a possible D gene is TRBD1 (6 bases). Germline lookup yields CDR1 MNHNS and CDR2 SASEGT. The CDR3 consists of 15 residues. V dropped 6 bases and J dropped 3 bases, with 17 bases sitting between them. CDR3 sequence: CASRAYRESKETQYF. Written as DNA, the CDR3 is TGTGCCAGCAGAGCCTACAGGGAATCAAAAGAGACCCAGTACTTC.

Notes on this clone: The same CDR3 arises from other DNA sequences in this sample as well. The chain recombines TRBV28 with TRBJ2-1, with D perhaps TRBD1 or TRBD2 (6 bases each). From germline, CDR1 is MDHEN and CDR2 SYDVKM. The V end was cut by 6 bases, the J end by 4 bases, with 13 bases between. The CDR3 length is 14 residues. Here the CDR3 reads CASSFRGPYNEQFF. Here the CDR3 DNA reads TGTGCCAGCAGCTTCCGGGGGCCTTACAATGAGCAGTTCTTC. Using reference TRBV28 and TRBJ2-1 for the parts outside the CDR3, the full variable domain is DVKVTQSSRYLVKRTGEKVFLECVQDMDHENMFWYRQDPGLGLRLIYFSYDVKMKEKGDIPEGYSVSREKKERFSLILESASTNQTSMYLCASSFRGPYNEQFFGPGTRLTVL.

This clone showed up many times. Other DNA sequences in this sample translate to the same CDR3. J is TRBJ1-1 and V is TRBV30, with D tentatively TRBD1 (6 bases). The CDR3 has 13 amino acids. V gave up 0 bases and J gave up 1 base, with 6 bases separating them. Germline V gene sequence: CDR1 GTSNPN, CDR2 SVGIG (reference sequence). The CDR3 DNA is TGTGCCTGGAGTGTAGGGGGGAACACTGAAGCTTTCTTT. It codes for CAWSVGGNTEAFF.

On this clone itself: This CDR3 is also generated by other DNA sequences in the sample. The chain links TRBV15 to TRBJ2-7, with D unclear. Germline CDR1 LNHNV, CDR2 YYDKDF (reference sequence). This CDR3 has 13 amino acids. V was pared by 5 bases and J by 1 base, with 9 bases between. This chain's CDR3 is CATSAGSSYEQYF. The DNA of the CDR3 is TGTGCCACCAGCGCCGGATCTTCCTACGAGCAGTACTTC.

This chain uses TRBV6-5 with TRBJ2-1; D gene unclear. The CDR3 spans 11 residues. V lost 8 bases, J lost 6 bases, and 8 bases lay in between. CDR1 is MNHEY and CDR2 is SVGAGI in the germline V gene. Written as DNA, the CDR3 is TGTGCCAGCTTACATGGCAATGAGCAGTTCTTC. Translated: CASLHGNEQFF.

V gene TRBV5-4 combines with J gene TRBJ1-4, with D possibly being TRBD1 (5 bases). The CDR3 length is 17 residues. The germline gives CDR1 SGHNT, CDR2 YYREEE (reference sequence). The V end was cut by 1 base, the J end by 0 bases, with 13 bases between. The CDR3 sequence: CASSLSGGIATNEKLFF. CDR3 sequence (DNA): TGTGCCAGCAGCTTGTCTGGGGGTATCGCAACTAATGAAAAACTGTTTTTT.

About this clone itself: Other DNA sequences from this sample encode an identical CDR3 as well. The chain recombines TRBV30 with TRBJ1-1; possibly TRBD1 for D (5 bases). The germline gives CDR1 GTSNPN, CDR2 SVGIG (reference sequence). Trimming took off 1 base at V and 8 bases at J, with 8 bases between the two ends. This CDR3 has 11 amino acids. CDR3 protein: CAWSGGAEAFF. DNA of the CDR3: TGTGCCTGGAGTGGGGGCGCGGAAGCTTTCTTT.

The chain is built from TRBV27 and TRBJ1-2; 7 bases agree with TRBD1. Germline CDR1 reads MNHEY; CDR2 reads SMNVEV (reference sequence). CDR3 length: 13 amino acids. J was trimmed by 7 bases and V by 3 bases; bases with no gene match: 5. This chain's CDR3 is CASSLDRYRGYTF. CDR3 DNA: TGTGCCAGCAGTTTGGACAGGTATCGTGGCTACACCTTC.

The chain combines TRBV21-1 with TRBJ2-7; the table's D gene call, TRBD2, was not cross checked with the DNA. TRBV21-1 constitutes a pseudogene. The CDR3 has 18 amino acids. Written as DNA, the CDR3 is TGTGCCAGCAGCAAAAGACTTCAGGGACTTGATATTACCTACGAGCAGTACTTC. Encoded protein: CASSKRLQGLDITYEQYF.

CDR3 DNA: TGTGCCAGCAGCTTTTCGGAAGATGACGAGCAGTACTTC. It translates to CASSFSEDDEQYF. The chain joins TRBV7-9 to TRBJ2-7; D ambiguous. Trimming took 3 bases from V and 5 from J, leaving 11 bases between them. This CDR3 comprises 13 residues. CDR1 is SEHNR, CDR2 FQNEAQ, per germline (reference sequence).

The chain combines TRBV9 with TRBJ2-7; 10 nucleotides align to TRBD2. The CDR3 is 16 amino acids. Per germline, CDR1 SGDLS and CDR2 YYNGEE. The trim removed 0 bases at V and 5 bases at J, leaving 8 bases unmatched. CDR3 protein: CASSVGASGGYNEQYF. CDR3 in DNA: TGTGCCAGCAGCGTAGGGGCTAGCGGGGGATATAACGAGCAGTACTTC.

This CDR3 is CASSLLAGPNNEQFF. The CDR3 DNA reads as TGTGCCAGCAGTTTATTGGCAGGGCCGAACAATGAGCAGTTCTTC. V is TRBV27 and J is TRBJ2-1; tentatively, D is TRBD1 (5 bases). Trimming shortened V by 1 base and J by 5 bases, and 12 bases separated the two germline ends. The CDR3 covers 15 residues. Per the germline V gene, CDR1 is MNHEY and CDR2 is SMNVEV (reference sequence).

V and J are TRBV11-2 and TRBJ1-2; D is perhaps TRBD1 (5 bases). Germline loops: CDR1 SGHAT, CDR2 FQNNGV. This CDR3 spans 18 amino acids. V was pared by 4 bases and J by 1 base, with 22 bases between. The CDR3: CASSSPLGAGKSNYGYTF. CDR3 bases: TGTGCCAGCAGCTCTCCGCTTGGCGCAGGGAAAAGTAACTATGGCTACACCTTC. Supplemented by reference TRBV11-2 and TRBJ1-2, the full variable domain reads EAGVAQSPRYKIIEKRQSVAFWCNPISGHATLYWYQQILGQGPKLLIQFQNNGVVDDSQLPKDRFSAERLKGVDSTLKIQPAKLEDSAVYLCASSSPLGAGKSNYGYTFGSGTRLTVV.

The CDR3, as DNA: TGTGCCAGCAGCCCTAGCCCGGGACAGGGGGACAATGAGCAGTTCTTC. It is translated as CASSPSPGQGDNEQFF. The V call is TRBV7-2, the J call TRBJ2-1, with 11 bases identical to TRBD1. This CDR3 region has 16 residues. V shed 5 bases and J 5 bases; nucleotides not matched to a gene: 8. From germline, CDR1 is SGHTA and CDR2 FQGNSA.

This sequence joins TRBV25-1 and TRBJ1-2; unclear D gene. CDR1 and CDR2 (germline): MGHDK, SYGVNS. V was trimmed by 3 bases and J by 1 base, leaving 6 bases between them. This CDR3 is built from 13 residues. CDR3 DNA sequence: TGTGCCAGCAGTGAGCGGTTTAACTATGGCTACACCTTC. Translating it yields CASSERFNYGYTF.

The chain uses TRBV7-9 and TRBJ2-7; 8 bases align to TRBD2. Germline CDR1 and CDR2: SEHNR and FQNEAQ (reference sequence). V trimming: 3 bases; J trimming: 3 bases; junction bases outside the gene matches: 7. The CDR3 has 15 residues. This chain's CDR3 is CASSFPGRGDYEQYF. Written as DNA, the CDR3 is TGTGCCAGCAGCTTCCCTGGGCGGGGGGACTACGAGCAGTACTTC.

The chain is built from TRBV6-6 and TRBJ1-5; the match to TRBD1 covers 9 bases. The CDR3 is made up of 16 amino acids. The junction had 11 bases not matched to a gene; V was cut back by 6 bases and J by 5 bases. Germline V gene lookup returns CDR1 MNHNY and CDR2 SVGAGI (reference sequence). DNA for the CDR3: TGTGCCAGCAGCCACTTAAAACAGGGGGCTGATCAGCCCCAGCATTTT. Residues: CASSHLKQGADQPQHF.